A selection of T cell receptor beta chains follows, all from one sample in a study of blood T cell repertoires in COVID-19. Assay: immunoSEQ multiplex PCR; the TCRdb copy retains only in-frame clones and omits some. This sample yields roughly 340,000 clones, of which around 91% are seen a single time; roughly 3% belongs to the top ten. Specimen: peripheral blood. The receptors come from a woman under 30 who had recovered from COVID-19. The CDR3 runs from the conserved cysteine through the conserved F or W. A D gene is named only where the DNA matches it firmly. Clone size is not always given. Where it is, it says once, few, many or a class for expanded clones.

clone_size | j_call | v_call | d_call | cdr3_aa | cdr3_nt
once | TRBJ2-1 | TRBV29-1 | TRBD2 | CSVEGTSAAYNEQFF | TGCAGCGTTGAGGGGACTAGCGCGGCGTACAATGAGCAGTTCTTC
NA | TRBJ1-1 | TRBV5-1 | NA | CASSLVFPGNTEAFF | TGCGCCAGCAGCTTGGTGTTTCCGGGGAACACTGAAGCTTTCTTT
NA | TRBJ2-5 | TRBV7-8 | NA | CASSRLESAREAQYF | TGTGCCAGCAGCCGCTTAGAGTCGGCGCGAGAGGCCCAGTACTTC
NA | TRBJ2-5 | TRBV5-5 | TRBD2 | CASSAISGSPETQYF | TGTGCCAGCAGCGCGATCAGCGGGAGCCCAGAGACCCAGTACTTC
NA | TRBJ2-3 | TRBV18 | NA | CASSPPQGPDTQYF | TGTGCCAGCTCACCACCCCAGGGGCCAGATACGCAGTATTTT
NA | TRBJ1-1 | TRBV5-1 | NA | CASSLAVMNTEAFF | TGCGCCAGCAGCTTGGCGGTAATGAACACTGAAGCTTTCTTT
NA | TRBJ1-6 | TRBV30 | NA | CAWSVRGEDSPLHF | TGTGCCTGGAGTGTACGGGGGGAGGATTCACCCCTCCACTTT
NA | TRBJ1-2 | TRBV4-1 | TRBD1 | CASSPEPGQRFYGYTF | TGCGCCAGCAGCCCAGAACCGGGACAGCGATTTTATGGCTACACCTTC
once | TRBJ1-3 | TRBV6-6 | TRBD1 | CASSRRTGGIGNTIYF | TGTGCCAGCAGTCGAAGGACAGGGGGCATAGGAAACACCATATATTTT
NA | TRBJ2-5 | TRBV11-3 | NA | CASSSRGPPETQYF | TGTGCCAGCAGCTCCAGAGGCCCCCCGGAGACCCAGTACTTC
few | TRBJ1-1 | TRBV6-6 | TRBD1 | CASSYGTALNTEAFF | TGTGCCAGCAGTTATGGGACAGCCTTGAACACTGAAGCTTTCTTT
NA | TRBJ2-1 | TRBV7-2 | NA | CASSQRGEQFF | TGTGCCAGCAGCCAACGGGGTGAGCAGTTCTTC
NA | TRBJ2-5 | TRBV5-4 | NA | CASQQRSSETQYF | TGTGCCAGCCAACAACGGAGTTCGGAGACCCAGTACTTC
NA | TRBJ1-2 | TRBV4-3 | TRBD1 | CASSSLQGAKSAYGYTF | TGCGCCAGCAGCTCTCTACAGGGGGCGAAATCCGCCTATGGCTACACCTTC
few | TRBJ2-2 | TRBV4-3 | NA | CASSQAGGGVSTGELFF | TGCGCCAGCAGCCAAGCTGGAGGGGGGGTGAGCACCGGGGAGCTGTTTTTT
once | TRBJ1-5 | TRBV6-5 | TRBD1 | CATRGQGWRPQHF | TGTGCCACCCGGGGACAGGGGTGGAGGCCCCAGCATTTT
NA | TRBJ2-2 | TRBV20-1 | TRBD2 | CSASLVTSANTGELFF | TGCAGTGCTAGTTTGGTCACTAGCGCAAACACCGGGGAGCTGTTTTTT
NA | TRBJ2-3 | TRBV21-1 | NA | CASSKAQVGTRGTDTQYF | TGTGCCAGCAGCAAAGCGCAGGTAGGCACGCGGGGCACAGATACGCAGTATTTT
NA | TRBJ1-2 | TRBV19 | NA | CASSIRARGGYTF | TGTGCCAGTAGTATCAGGGCAAGAGGCGGCTACACCTTC
NA | TRBJ1-6 | TRBV5-4 | TRBD1 | CASSLGQGYNSPLHF | TGTGCCAGCAGCTTAGGACAGGGCTATAATTCACCCCTCCACTTT
NA | TRBJ2-1 | TRBV5-1 | TRBD2 | CASSLGSGRPYNEQFF | TGCGCCAGCAGCTTGGGGAGCGGGAGGCCTTACAATGAGCAGTTCTTC
NA | TRBJ2-3 | TRBV6-2/TRBV6-3 | TRBD2 | CASSYWRLAGTDTQYF | TGTGCCAGCAGTTACTGGCGACTAGCTGGAACAGATACGCAGTATTTT
NA | TRBJ1-4 | TRBV5-1 | NA | CASSSAEGATNEKLFF | TGCGCCAGCAGCTCTGCTGAGGGCGCAACTAATGAAAAACTGTTTTTT
NA | TRBJ2-1 | TRBV4-1 | NA | CASSQDKRSYNEQFF | TGCGCCAGCAGCCAAGATAAACGGTCCTACAATGAGCAGTTCTTC
NA | TRBJ1-3 | TRBV7-9 | NA | CASSAQGGERSGNTIYF | TGTGCCAGCAGCGCACAGGGAGGGGAGCGCTCTGGAAACACCATATATTTT
NA | TRBJ2-4 | TRBV4-2 | NA | CASSQDLGLLAKNIQYF | TGTGCCAGCAGCCAAGATCTAGGATTACTAGCCAAAAACATTCAGTACTTC
NA | TRBJ1-2 | TRBV4-3 | NA | CASSQGGFGVGDGYTF | TGCGCCAGCAGCCAAGGGGGATTTGGGGTAGGGGATGGCTACACCTTC
NA | TRBJ2-3 | TRBV4-3 | TRBD2 | CASSPRLLAGLVGTDTQYF | TGCGCCAGCAGCCCCCGACTGCTAGCGGGACTGGTTGGGACAGATACGCAGTATTTT
NA | TRBJ1-3 | TRBV28 | TRBD1 | CASSRDRGSGNTIYF | TGTGCCAGCAGCCGGGACAGAGGCTCTGGAAACACCATATATTTT
NA | TRBJ2-5 | TRBV29-1 | NA | CSVVIRGRETQYF | TGCAGCGTTGTAATCAGGGGTCGAGAGACCCAGTACTTC
once | TRBJ1-6 | TRBV30 | NA | CAWSVAGHNSPLHF | TGTGCCTGGAGTGTCGCAGGGCACAATTCACCCCTCCACTTT
NA | TRBJ2-3 | TRBV5-4 | TRBD2 | CASSSLAGVGTDTQYF | TGTGCCAGCAGTTCACTAGCGGGAGTCGGCACAGATACGCAGTATTTT
NA | TRBJ1-3 | TRBV28 | TRBD1 | CASSDRDRGNTIYF | TGTGCCAGCAGTGACCGGGACAGGGGAAACACCATATATTTT
NA | TRBJ2-2 | TRBV7-8 | NA | CASSLVQQTGELFF | TGTGCCAGCAGCTTGGTACAGCAAACCGGGGAGCTGTTTTTT
NA | TRBJ2-3 | TRBV24-1 | NA | CATSDYHRSDTQYF | TGTGCCACCAGTGATTACCACAGGTCAGATACGCAGTATTTT
NA | TRBJ2-5 | TRBV2 | NA | CASSDGVHQETQYF | TGTGCCAGCAGTGATGGAGTGCACCAAGAGACCCAGTACTTC
NA | TRBJ1-2 | TRBV24-1 | TRBD1 | CATSDPRDRGINGYTF | TGTGCCACCAGTGATCCCAGGGACAGGGGTATTAATGGCTACACCTTC
NA | TRBJ2-5 | TRBV4-3 | NA | CASSPTQGRRQETQYF | TGCGCCAGCAGCCCTACTCAGGGGCGACGGCAAGAGACCCAGTACTTC
NA | TRBJ1-1 | TRBV5-6 | TRBD1 | CASSLWTGEAFF | TGTGCCAGCAGCTTATGGACAGGTGAAGCTTTCTTT
NA | TRBJ1-2 | TRBV4-2 | NA | CASSQLKGTADGYTF | TGTGCCAGCAGCCAACTAAAAGGGACTGCCGATGGCTACACCTTC
NA | TRBJ1-2 | TRBV5-6 | NA | CASSLGQVDGYTF | TGTGCCAGCAGCTTGGGGCAGGTGGATGGCTACACCTTC
NA | TRBJ2-1 | TRBV9 | TRBD2 | CASSVGTSGRTNEQFF | TGTGCCAGCAGCGTAGGGACTAGCGGGAGGACCAATGAGCAGTTCTTC
once | TRBJ2-1 | TRBV6-5 | TRBD2 | CASRATSGSSNEQFF | TGTGCCAGCAGGGCGACTAGCGGGAGTTCGAATGAGCAGTTCTTC
NA | TRBJ2-5 | TRBV21-1 | NA | CASSPRSVQETQYF | TGTGCCAGCAGCCCTCGGTCGGTCCAAGAGACCCAGTACTTC
once | TRBJ2-1 | TRBV24-1 | TRBD2 | CATSDGGGDEQFF | TGTGCCACCAGTGACGGGGGGGGCGATGAGCAGTTCTTC
NA | TRBJ2-1 | TRBV6-5 | NA | CASSSEISSYNEQFF | TGTGCCAGCAGTTCGGAGATAAGCTCCTACAATGAGCAGTTCTTC
NA | TRBJ2-1 | TRBV19 | NA | CASSIVRPNEQFF | TGTGCCAGTAGTATAGTGCGGCCCAATGAGCAGTTCTTC
once | TRBJ2-3 | TRBV11-3 | TRBD1 | CAGSGTGSSGEGDTQYF | TGTGCCGGATCCGGGACAGGGTCGTCAGGGGAGGGGGATACGCAGTATTTT
NA | TRBJ1-2 | TRBV13 | TRBD1 | CASSSGQGDGYTF | TGTGCCAGCAGCTCCGGACAGGGAGATGGCTACACCTTC
NA | TRBJ1-1 | TRBV23-1 | TRBD1 | CASSPLTGGTEAFF | TGCGCCAGCAGTCCCCTGACAGGGGGCACTGAAGCTTTCTTT
NA | TRBJ1-2 | TRBV10-3 | TRBD1 | CANAADRVDGYTF | TGTGCCAACGCCGCGGACAGGGTTGATGGCTACACCTTC
NA | TRBJ2-3 | TRBV10-3 | NA | CAISDSRARTDTQYF | TGTGCCATCAGTGATTCGCGAGCTCGGACAGATACGCAGTATTTT
once | TRBJ1-1 | TRBV5-6 | NA | CASSLAHTEAFF | TGTGCCAGCAGCTTGGCCCATACAGAGGCTTTCTTT
once | TRBJ2-3 | TRBV2 | TRBD2 | CASRASGRASVGTDTQYF | TGTGCCAGCAGGGCTAGCGGGAGGGCCAGTGTGGGCACAGATACGCAGTATTTT
NA | TRBJ1-1 | TRBV6-2/TRBV6-3 | TRBD1 | CASSYRDRGYTEAFF | TGTGCCAGCAGTTACCGGGACAGGGGTTACACTGAAGCTTTCTTT